This T cell receptor beta chain was found in a study of T cells expressing NK-cell markers. The wider study: Sorted CD3+CD56+NKG2C+, CD3+CD56+NKG2C- and CD3+CD56-NKG2C+ T-cell subsets were beta-chain profiled.

In generating TCR beta cDNA, 5'RACE template switching with UMIs was used. Using the 5' RACE reads, TCRdb records one entry per CDR3 protein without DNA. This repertoire includes hundreds of thousands of distinct CDR3 sequences. The CDR3 loop spans 16 amino acids. The origin of this receptor is a man aged 18 to 29 in good health. The genes are TRBV12-3 or TRBV12-4 and TRBJ2-3; no DNA is available, so the TRBD2 call from TCRdb remains unchecked. Sample: blood T cells: a sorted CD56 or NKG2C T cell subset, CD4+ or CD8+ T cells, or bulk PBMC T cells (not recorded which). The CDR3: CASSPQTVAGADTQYF.